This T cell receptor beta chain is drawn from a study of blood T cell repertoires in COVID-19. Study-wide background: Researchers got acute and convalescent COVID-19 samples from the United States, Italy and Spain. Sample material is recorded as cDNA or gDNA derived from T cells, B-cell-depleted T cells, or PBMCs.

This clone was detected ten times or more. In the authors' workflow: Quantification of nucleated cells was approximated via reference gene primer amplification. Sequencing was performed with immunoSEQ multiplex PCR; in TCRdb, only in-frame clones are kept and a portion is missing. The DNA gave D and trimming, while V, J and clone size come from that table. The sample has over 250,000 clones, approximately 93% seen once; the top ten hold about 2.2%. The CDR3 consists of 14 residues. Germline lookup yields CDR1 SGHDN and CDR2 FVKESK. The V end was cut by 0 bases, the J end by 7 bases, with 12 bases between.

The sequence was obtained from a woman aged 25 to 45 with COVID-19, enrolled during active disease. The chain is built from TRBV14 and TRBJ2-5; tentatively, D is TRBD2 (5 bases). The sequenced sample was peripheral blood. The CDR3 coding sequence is TGTGCCAGCAGCCAAGATCAACTAGTAGGGACCCAGTACTTC. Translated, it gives CASSQDQLVGTQYF. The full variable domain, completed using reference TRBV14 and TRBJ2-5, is EAGVTQFPSHSVIEKGQTVTLRCDPISGHDNLYWYRRVMGKEIKFLLHFVKESKQDESGMPNNRFLAERTGGTYSTLKVQPAELEDSGVYFCASSQDQLVGTQYFGPGTRLLVL.